This TCR beta chain was retrieved from a study of T cells of healthy individuals. From the 5' RACE reads, TCRdb called clonotypes with MiXCR, one entry per CDR3 protein. The table includes over 95,000 distinct CDR3 sequences, approximately 15% detected once. As regards this clonotype: This may be a read error: a much more frequent sequence differs by one nucleotide.

This CDR3 is built from 15 residues. Germline lookup yields CDR1 SGDLS and CDR2 YYNGEE. The TCR comes from a human donor in good health. The chain joins TRBV9 to TRBJ2-2; tentatively, D is TRBD2 (6 bases). The CDR3 loop is CDSSVVAGYTGELFF. The CDR3 bases are TGTGACAGCAGCGTAGTTGCGGGGTACACCGGGGAGCTGTTTTTT.